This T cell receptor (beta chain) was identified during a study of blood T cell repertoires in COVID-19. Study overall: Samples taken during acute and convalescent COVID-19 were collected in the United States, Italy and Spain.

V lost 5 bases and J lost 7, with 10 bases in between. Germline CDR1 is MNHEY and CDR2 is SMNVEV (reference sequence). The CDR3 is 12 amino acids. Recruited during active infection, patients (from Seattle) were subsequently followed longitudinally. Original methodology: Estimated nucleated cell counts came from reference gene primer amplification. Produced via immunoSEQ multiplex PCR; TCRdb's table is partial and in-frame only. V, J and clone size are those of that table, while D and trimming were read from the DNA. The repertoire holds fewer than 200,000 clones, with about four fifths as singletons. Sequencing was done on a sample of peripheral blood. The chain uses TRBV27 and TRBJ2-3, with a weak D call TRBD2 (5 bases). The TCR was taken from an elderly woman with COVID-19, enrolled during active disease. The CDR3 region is CASSPGLYTQYF. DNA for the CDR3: TGTGCCAGCAGTCCCGGACTTTATACGCAGTATTTT.